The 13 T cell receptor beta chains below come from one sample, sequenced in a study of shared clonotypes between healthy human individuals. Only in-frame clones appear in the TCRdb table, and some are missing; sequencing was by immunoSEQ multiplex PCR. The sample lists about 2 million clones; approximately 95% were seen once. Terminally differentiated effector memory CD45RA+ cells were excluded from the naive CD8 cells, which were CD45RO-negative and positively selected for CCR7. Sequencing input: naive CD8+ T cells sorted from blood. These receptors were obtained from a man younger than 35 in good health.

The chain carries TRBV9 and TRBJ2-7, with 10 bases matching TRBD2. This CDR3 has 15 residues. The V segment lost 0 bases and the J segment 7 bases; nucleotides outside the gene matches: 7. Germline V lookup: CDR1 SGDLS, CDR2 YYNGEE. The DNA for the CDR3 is TGTGCCAGCAGCGTAGGTTCTAGCGGGAGTAATGAGCAGTACTTC. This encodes CASSVGSSGSNEQYF.

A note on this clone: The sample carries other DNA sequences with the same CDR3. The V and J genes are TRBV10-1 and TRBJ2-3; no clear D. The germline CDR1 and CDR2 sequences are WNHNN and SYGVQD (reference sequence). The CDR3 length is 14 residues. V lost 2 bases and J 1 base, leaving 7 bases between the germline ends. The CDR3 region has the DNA TGCGCCAGCAGTGAGGTTTGGGGCACAGATACGCAGTATTTT. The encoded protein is CASSEVWGTDTQYF.

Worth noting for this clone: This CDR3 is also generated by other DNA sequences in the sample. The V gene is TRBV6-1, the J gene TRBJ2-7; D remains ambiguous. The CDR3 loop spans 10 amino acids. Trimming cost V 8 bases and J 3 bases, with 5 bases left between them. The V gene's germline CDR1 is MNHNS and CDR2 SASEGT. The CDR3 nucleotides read TGTGCCAGCTCAGACTACGAGCAGTACTTC. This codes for CASSDYEQYF.

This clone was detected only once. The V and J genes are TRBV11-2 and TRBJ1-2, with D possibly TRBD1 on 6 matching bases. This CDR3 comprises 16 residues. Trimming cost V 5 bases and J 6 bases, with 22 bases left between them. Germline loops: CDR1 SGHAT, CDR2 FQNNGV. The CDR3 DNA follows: TGTGCCAGCAGCGCCCCGGGGACACCCCGGAGGGATGGCTACACCTTC. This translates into CASSAPGTPRRDGYTF. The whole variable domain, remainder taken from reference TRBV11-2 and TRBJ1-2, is EAGVAQSPRYKIIEKRQSVAFWCNPISGHATLYWYQQILGQGPKLLIQFQNNGVVDDSQLPKDRFSAERLKGVDSTLKIQPAKLEDSAVYLCASSAPGTPRRDGYTFGSGTRLTVV.

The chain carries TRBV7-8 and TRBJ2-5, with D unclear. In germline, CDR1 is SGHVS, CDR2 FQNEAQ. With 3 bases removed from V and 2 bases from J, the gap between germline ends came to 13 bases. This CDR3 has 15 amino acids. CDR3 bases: TGTGCCAGCAGCTTTTTGGCAACGAGACAAGAGACCCAGTACTTC. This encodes CASSFLATRQETQYF.

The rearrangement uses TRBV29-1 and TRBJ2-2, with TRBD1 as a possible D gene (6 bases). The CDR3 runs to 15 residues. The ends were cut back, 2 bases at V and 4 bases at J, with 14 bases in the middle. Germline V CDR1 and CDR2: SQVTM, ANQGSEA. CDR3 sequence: CSVELMTGGTGELFF. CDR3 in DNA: TGCAGCGTTGAACTGATGACAGGCGGCACCGGGGAGCTGTTTTTT.

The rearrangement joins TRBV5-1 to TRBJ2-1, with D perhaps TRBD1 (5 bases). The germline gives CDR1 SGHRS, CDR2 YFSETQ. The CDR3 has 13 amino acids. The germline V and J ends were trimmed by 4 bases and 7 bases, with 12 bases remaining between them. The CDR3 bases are TGCGCCAGCAGCCACCCCCAGGGAAATGAGCAGTTCTTC. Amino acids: CASSHPQGNEQFF.

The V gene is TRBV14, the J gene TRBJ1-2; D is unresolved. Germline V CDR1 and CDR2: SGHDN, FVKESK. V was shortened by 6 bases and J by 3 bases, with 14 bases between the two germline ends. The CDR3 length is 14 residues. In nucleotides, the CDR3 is TGTGCCAGCAGTACGACAACTTCGGACTATGGCTACACCTTC. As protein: CASSTTTSDYGYTF.

CDR3 DNA: TGTGCCAGCAGCCCCATTGGGGGCGCCTATGGCTACACCTTC. Translation: CASSPIGGAYGYTF. The V and J genes are TRBV28 and TRBJ1-2, with D possibly matching TRBD1 (6 bases). CDR3 length: 14 amino acids. V lost 6 bases and J 4 bases, leaving 15 bases between the germline ends. Germline lookup yields CDR1 MDHEN and CDR2 SYDVKM.

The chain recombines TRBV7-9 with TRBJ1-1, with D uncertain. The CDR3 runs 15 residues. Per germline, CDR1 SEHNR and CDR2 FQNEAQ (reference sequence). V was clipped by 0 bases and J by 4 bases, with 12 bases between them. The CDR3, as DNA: TGTGCCAGCAGCTTAGCGGGTTCCCGGAGCACTGAAGCTTTCTTT. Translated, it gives CASSLAGSRSTEAFF.

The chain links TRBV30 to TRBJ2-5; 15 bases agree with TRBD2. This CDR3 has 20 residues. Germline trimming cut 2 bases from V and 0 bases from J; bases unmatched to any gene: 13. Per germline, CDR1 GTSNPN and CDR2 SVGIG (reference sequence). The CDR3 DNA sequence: TGTGCCTGGAGTCGTCCCCGGACTAGCGGGGGGGGGAGGTACCAAGAGACCCAGTACTTC. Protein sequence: CAWSRPRTSGGGRYQETQYF. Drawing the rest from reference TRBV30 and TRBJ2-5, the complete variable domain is SQTIHQWPATLVQPVGSPLSLECTVEGTSNPNLYWYRQAAGRGLQLLFYSVGIGQISSEVPQNLSASRPQDRQFILSSKKLLLSDSGFYLCAWSRPRTSGGGRYQETQYFGPGTRLLVL.

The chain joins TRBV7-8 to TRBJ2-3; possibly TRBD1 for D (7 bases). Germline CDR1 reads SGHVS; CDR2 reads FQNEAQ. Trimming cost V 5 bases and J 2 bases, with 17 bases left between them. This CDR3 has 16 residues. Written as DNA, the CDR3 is TGTGCCAGCAGCACTTTCGACAGGGACTTCACAGATACGCAGTATTTT. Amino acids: CASSTFDRDFTDTQYF.

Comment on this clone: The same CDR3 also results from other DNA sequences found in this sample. The CDR3 coding sequence is TGTGCCAGCAGCCTGGGGGGAGCCAAAAACATTCAGTACTTC. It encodes CASSLGGAKNIQYF. The chain carries TRBV27 and TRBJ2-4; weak D call: TRBD2 (6 bases). This CDR3 has 14 amino acids. V lost 6 bases and J 0 bases, leaving 9 bases between the germline ends. CDR1 MNHEY and CDR2 SMNVEV come from the germline V gene (reference sequence).